This record looks at one TCR beta chain sequence and its context. The data derive from a study of blood T cell repertoires in COVID-19. The CDR3 extends over 13 amino acids. Trimming at V came to 4 bases and at J to 5 bases, leaving 3 bases not matched to a gene. Germline-derived CDR1 and CDR2 are SGHTA and FQGNSA. The age range of participants was about 18 to 90 years, with residence in some 25 US areas. Participants had their cohort set by participant-reported clinical history. Source study methods: Reference gene primer amplification gave nucleated cell count estimates. Clones were read by immunoSEQ multiplex PCR, and TCRdb kept only the in-frame ones, dropping some. That table furnishes V, J and clone size, whereas the DNA furnished D and trimming. This sample carries roughly 520,000 clones, around 87% of them seen once, and the ten largest clones take 1.5% to 2%.

Sample: PBMCs or T cells enriched from blood (not recorded which). The chain carries TRBV7-2 and TRBJ2-3; 7 bases match TRBD2. The source is a woman in her forties who had recovered from COVID-19. The CDR3, as DNA: TGTGCCAGCAGCTGGGGCGGGGGAGATACGCAGTATTTT. It is translated as CASSWGGGDTQYF.